Sequencing of this T cell receptor beta chain was carried out in a study of shared clonotypes between healthy human individuals. The study, taken as a whole, reports: All-four-donor shared clonotypes had higher generation probabilities than non-shared clonotypes did.

Per germline, CDR1 LNHDA and CDR2 SQIVND (reference sequence). V shed 5 bases and J shed 0 bases, with 8 bases lying between them. The CDR3 contains 13 residues. As to this clone: Its matching antigen is unknown.

Only in-frame clones appear in the TCRdb table, and some are missing; sequencing was by immunoSEQ multiplex PCR. The repertoire holds about 2 million clones, with 85% to 95% as singletons. As defined, naive CD8 cells were CD45RO-negative and positively selected for CCR7, with terminally differentiated effector memory CD45RA+ cells excluded. All the donors were Caucasian adults who lived in Nashville, Tennessee. J is TRBJ2-7 and V is TRBV19; D remains ambiguous. The sample comprised naive CD8+ T cells sorted from blood. The receptor comes from a man younger than 35 in good health. DNA for the CDR3: TGTGCCAGTAGTCGGGCGAGCTCCTACGAGCAGTACTTC. Protein: CASSRASSYEQYF. The full variable domain, rest sourced from reference TRBV19 and TRBJ2-7, is DGGITQSPKYLFRKEGQNVTLSCEQNLNHDAMYWYRQDPGQGLRLIYYSQIVNDFQKGDIAEGYSVSREKKESFPLTVTSAQKNPTAFYLCASSRASSYEQYFGPGTRLTVT.